This T cell receptor beta chain was captured in a study of beta chain features in type 1 diabetes. Regarding the study as a whole: TCRB CDR3s were moderately but significantly shorter in Type 1 diabetes patients in all four CD4+ subsets.

This clone occurred a few times. Its matching antigen is unknown. Of the isolated RNA, all was reverse transcribed, and so the sequenced material was expressed TCRB transcripts. Assay used: immunoSEQ multiplex PCR; TCRdb lists only in-frame clones, some missing. Among about 160,000 clones, 10% were seen once, and the ten largest hold 0.45% to 0.6%. This clonotype originated in a man aged 25-45 years with type 1 diabetes. Sequenced input: central memory CD4+ T cells from blood.

CDR3 loop: CASSQDRTVTDTQYF. The CDR3 region has the DNA TGCGCCAGCAGCCAAGATCGGACAGTCACAGATACGCAGTATTTT. The chain is built from TRBV4-1 and TRBJ2-3, with a tentative D call TRBD1 (6 bases). The CDR3 consists of 15 residues. V lost 0 bases and J lost 2, with 9 bases in between. CDR1 is MGHRA, CDR2 YSYEKL, per germline.